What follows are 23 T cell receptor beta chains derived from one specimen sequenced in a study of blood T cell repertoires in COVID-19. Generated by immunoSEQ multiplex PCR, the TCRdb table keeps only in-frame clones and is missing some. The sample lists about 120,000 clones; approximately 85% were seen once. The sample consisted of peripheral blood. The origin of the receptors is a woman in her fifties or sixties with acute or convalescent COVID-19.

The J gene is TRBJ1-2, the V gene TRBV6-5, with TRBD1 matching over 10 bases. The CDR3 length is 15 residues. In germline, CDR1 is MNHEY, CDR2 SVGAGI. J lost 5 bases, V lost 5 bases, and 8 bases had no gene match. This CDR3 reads CASSPPDRGEYGYTF. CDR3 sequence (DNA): TGTGCCAGCAGTCCCCCGGACAGGGGGGAGTATGGCTACACCTTC.

CDR3 in amino acids: CASSLPAYEQYF. The CDR3 DNA is TGCGCCAGCAGCTTGCCGGCCTACGAGCAGTACTTC. J is TRBJ2-7 and V is TRBV5-1; D call uncertain. Germline values: CDR1 SGHRS, CDR2 YFSETQ. V was cut by 1 base and J by 2 bases, with 4 bases left in between. This CDR3 contains 12 residues.

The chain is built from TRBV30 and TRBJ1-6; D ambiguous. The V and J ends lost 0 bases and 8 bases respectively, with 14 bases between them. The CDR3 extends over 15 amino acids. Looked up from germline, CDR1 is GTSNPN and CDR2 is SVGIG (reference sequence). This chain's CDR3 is CAWSVPGGSDSPLHF. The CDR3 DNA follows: TGTGCCTGGAGTGTACCAGGAGGGTCGGATTCACCCCTCCACTTT.

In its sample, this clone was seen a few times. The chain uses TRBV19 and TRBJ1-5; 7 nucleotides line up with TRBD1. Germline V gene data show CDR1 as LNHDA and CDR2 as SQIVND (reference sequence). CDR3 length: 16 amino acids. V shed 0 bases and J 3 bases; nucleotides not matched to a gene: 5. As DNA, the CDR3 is TGTGCCAGTAGTATAGAGTCAGGGGGTTACAATCAGCCCCAGCATTTT. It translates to CASSIESGGYNQPQHF.

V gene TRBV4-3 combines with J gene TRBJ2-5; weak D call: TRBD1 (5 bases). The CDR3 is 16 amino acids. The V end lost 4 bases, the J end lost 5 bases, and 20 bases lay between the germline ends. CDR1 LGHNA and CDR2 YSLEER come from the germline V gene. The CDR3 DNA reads TGCGCCAGCAGCCCCGGTGTCCCGGATCCAGGGGAGACCCAGTACTTC. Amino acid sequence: CASSPGVPDPGETQYF.

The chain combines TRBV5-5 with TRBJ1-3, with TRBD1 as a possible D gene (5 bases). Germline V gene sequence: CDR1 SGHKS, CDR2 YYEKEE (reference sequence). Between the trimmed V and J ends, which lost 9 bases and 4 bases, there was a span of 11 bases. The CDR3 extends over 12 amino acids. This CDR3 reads CATAGYGNTIYF. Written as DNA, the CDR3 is TGTGCCACCGCAGGGTACGGAAACACCATATATTTT.

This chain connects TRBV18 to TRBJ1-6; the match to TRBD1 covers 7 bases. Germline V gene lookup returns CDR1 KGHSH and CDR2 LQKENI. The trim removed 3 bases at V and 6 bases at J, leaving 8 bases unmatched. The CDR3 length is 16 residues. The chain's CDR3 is CASSPNRGALNSPLHF. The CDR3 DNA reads TGTGCCAGCTCACCCAACAGGGGCGCCCTTAATTCACCCCTCCACTTT.

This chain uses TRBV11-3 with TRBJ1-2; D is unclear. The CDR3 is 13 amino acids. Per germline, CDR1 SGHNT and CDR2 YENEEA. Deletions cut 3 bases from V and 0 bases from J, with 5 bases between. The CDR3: CASSFSANYGYTF. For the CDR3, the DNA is TGTGCCAGCAGCTTTTCGGCTAACTATGGCTACACCTTC.

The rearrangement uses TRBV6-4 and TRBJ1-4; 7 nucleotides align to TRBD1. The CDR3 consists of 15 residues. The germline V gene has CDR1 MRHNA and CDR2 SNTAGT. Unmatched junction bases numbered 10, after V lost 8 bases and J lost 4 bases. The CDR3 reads CASWVLRDSNEKLFF. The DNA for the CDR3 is TGTGCCAGCTGGGTACTTCGGGACAGTAATGAAAAACTGTTTTTT.

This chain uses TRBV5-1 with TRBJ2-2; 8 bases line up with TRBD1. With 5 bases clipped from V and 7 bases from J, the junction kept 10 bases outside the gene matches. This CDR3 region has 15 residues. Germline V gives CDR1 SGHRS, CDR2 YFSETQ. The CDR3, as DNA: TGCGCCAGCAGACAGCCGGGACAGGAGAACGGGGAGCTGTTTTTT. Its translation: CASRQPGQENGELFF.

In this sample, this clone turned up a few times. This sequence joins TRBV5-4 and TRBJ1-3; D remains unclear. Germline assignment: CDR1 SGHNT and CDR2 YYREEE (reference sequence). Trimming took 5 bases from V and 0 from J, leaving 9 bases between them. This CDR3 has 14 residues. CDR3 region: CASSSGNSGNTIYF. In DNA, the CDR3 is TGTGCCAGCAGTTCCGGGAACTCTGGAAACACCATATATTTT.

The CDR3 reads CASSKDTPHTEAFF. The CDR3 DNA follows: TGTGCCAGCAGTAAGGACACCCCCCACACTGAAGCTTTCTTT. The V call is TRBV2, the J call TRBJ1-1; a possible D gene is TRBD1 (5 bases). The germline V gene encodes CDR1 SNHLY and CDR2 FYNNEI. The CDR3 length is 14 residues. Between the trimmed V and J ends, which lost 5 bases and 3 bases, there was a span of 13 bases.

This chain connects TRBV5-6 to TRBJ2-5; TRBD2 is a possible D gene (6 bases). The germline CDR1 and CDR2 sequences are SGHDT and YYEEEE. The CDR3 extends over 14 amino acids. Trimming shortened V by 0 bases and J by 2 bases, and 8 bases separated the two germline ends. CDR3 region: CASSLAGGQETQYF. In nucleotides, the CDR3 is TGTGCCAGCAGCTTGGCCGGGGGACAAGAGACCCAGTACTTC. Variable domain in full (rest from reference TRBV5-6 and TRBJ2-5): DAGVTQSPTHLIKTRGQQVTLRCSPKSGHDTVSWYQQALGQGPQFIFQYYEEEERQRGNFPDRFSGHQFPNYSSELNVNALLLGDSALYLCASSLAGGQETQYFGPGTRLLVL.

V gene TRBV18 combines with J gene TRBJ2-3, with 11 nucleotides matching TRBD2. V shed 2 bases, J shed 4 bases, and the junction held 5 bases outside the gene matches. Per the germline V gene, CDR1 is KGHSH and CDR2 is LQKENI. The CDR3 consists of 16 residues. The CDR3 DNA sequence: TGTGCCAGCTCACCAGTTAGCGGGGGGGCTTCAGATACGCAGTATTTT. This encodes CASSPVSGGASDTQYF.

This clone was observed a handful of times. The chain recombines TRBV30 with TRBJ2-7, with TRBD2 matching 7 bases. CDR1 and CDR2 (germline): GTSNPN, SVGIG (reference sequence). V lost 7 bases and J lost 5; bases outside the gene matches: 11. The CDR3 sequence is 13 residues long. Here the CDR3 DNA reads TGTGCCTCAAACGGGCTGGGGGGGGACGAGCAGTACTTC. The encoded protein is CASNGLGGDEQYF.

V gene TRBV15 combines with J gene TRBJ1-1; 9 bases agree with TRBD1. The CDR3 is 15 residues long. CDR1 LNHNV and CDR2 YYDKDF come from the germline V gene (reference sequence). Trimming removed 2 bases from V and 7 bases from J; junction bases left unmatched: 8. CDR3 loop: CATSRPGQGLIEAFF. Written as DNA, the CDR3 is TGTGCCACCAGCAGACCGGGACAGGGCCTAATTGAAGCTTTCTTT.

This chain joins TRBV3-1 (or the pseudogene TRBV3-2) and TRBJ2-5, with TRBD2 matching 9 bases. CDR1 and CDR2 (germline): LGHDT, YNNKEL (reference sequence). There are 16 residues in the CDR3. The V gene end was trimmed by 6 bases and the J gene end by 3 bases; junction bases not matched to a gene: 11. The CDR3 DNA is TGTGCCAGCAGTCGACGTAGCGGGGGCCCAAAAGAGACCCAGTACTTC. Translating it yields CASSRRSGGPKETQYF.

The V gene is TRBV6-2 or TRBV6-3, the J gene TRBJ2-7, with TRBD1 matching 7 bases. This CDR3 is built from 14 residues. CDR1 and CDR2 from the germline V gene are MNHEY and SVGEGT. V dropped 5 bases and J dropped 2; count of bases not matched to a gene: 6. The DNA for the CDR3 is TGTGCCAGCAGTGGCTGGGACAGTACCTACGAGCAGTACTTC. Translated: CASSGWDSTYEQYF.

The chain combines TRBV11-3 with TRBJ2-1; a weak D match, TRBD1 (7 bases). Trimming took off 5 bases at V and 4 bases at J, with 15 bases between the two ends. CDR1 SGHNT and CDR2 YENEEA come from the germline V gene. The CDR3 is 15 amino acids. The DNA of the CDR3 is TGTGCCAGCAGCCAGCAGGGGGGCCGATACAATGAGCAGTTCTTC. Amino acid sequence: CASSQQGGRYNEQFF.

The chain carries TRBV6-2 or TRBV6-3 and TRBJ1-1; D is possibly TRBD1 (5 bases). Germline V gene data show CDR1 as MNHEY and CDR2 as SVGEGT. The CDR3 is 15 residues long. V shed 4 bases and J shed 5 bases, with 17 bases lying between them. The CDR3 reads CASSWMLARATEAFF. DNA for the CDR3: TGTGCCAGCAGTTGGATGCTGGCCAGGGCTACTGAAGCTTTCTTT.

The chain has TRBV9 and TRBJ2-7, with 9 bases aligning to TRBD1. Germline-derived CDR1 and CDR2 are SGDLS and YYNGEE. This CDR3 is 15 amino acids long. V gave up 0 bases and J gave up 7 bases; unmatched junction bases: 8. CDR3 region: CASSVGTGEVGEQYF. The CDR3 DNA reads TGTGCCAGCAGCGTAGGGACAGGGGAGGTAGGTGAGCAGTACTTC. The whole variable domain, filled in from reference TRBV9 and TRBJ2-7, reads DSGVTQTPKHLITATGQRVTLRCSPRSGDLSVYWYQQSLDQGLQFLIQYYNGEERAKGNILERFSAQQFPDLHSELNLSSLELGDSALYFCASSVGTGEVGEQYFGPGTRLTVT.

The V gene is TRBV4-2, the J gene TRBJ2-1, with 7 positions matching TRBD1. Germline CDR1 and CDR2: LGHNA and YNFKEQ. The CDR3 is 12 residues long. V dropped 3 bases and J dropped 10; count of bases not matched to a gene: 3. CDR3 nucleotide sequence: TGTGCCAGCAGCCAGGACAGGTTAGAGCAGTTCTTC. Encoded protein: CASSQDRLEQFF.

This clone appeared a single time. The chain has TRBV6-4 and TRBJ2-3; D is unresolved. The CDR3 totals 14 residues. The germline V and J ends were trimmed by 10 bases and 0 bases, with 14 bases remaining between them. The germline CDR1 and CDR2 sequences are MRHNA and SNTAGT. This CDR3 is CATQRDSSTDTQYF. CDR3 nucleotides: TGTGCCACCCAGAGAGACTCTAGCACAGATACGCAGTATTTT.